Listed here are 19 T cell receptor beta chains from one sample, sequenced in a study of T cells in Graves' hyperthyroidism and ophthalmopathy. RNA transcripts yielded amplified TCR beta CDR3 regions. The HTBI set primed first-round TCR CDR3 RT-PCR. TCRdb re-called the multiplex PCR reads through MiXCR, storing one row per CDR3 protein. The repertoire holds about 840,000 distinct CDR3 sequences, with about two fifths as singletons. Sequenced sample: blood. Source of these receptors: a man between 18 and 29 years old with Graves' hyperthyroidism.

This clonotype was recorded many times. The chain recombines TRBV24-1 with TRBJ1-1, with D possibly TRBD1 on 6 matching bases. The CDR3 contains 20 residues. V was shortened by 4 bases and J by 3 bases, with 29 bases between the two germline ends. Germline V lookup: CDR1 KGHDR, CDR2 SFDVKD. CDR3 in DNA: TGTGCCACCAGTGAAACCGCCCCTCTCGTCGGCCCCCAGGGGCACACTGAAGCTTTCTTT. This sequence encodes CATSETAPLVGPQGHTEAFF.

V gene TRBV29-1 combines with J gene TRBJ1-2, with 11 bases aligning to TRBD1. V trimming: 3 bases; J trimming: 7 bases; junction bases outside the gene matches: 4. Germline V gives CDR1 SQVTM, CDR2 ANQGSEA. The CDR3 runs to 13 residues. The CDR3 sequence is CSVEGQGDGGYTF. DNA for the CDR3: TGCAGCGTTGAGGGACAGGGGGACGGTGGCTACACCTTC.

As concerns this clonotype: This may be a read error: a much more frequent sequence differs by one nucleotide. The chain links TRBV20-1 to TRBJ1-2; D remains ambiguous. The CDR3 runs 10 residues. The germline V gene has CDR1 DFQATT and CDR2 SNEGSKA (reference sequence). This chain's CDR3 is CSAAALGCTF. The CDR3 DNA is TGCAGTGCAGCAGCCCTGGGCTGCACCTTC.

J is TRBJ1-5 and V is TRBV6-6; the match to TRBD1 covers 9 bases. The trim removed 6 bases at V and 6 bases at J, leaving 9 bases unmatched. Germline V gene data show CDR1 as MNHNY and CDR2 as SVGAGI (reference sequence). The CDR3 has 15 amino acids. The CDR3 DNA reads TGTGCCAGCAGATCGAGGACAGGGGAGAGTCAGCCCCAGCATTTT. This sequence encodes CASRSRTGESQPQHF.

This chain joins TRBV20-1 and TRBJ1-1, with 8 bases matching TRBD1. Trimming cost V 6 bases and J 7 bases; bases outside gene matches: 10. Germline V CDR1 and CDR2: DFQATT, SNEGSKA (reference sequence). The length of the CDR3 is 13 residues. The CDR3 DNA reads TGCAGTGCAAGCACAGGGGGACATAGTGAAGCTTTCTTT. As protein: CSASTGGHSEAFF.

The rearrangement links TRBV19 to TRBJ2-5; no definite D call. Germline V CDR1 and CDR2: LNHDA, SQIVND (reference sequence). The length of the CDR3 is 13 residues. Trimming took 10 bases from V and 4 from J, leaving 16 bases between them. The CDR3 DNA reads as TGTGCCACCGAAGGGCAGGAGTCAGAGACCCAGTACTTC. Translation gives CATEGQESETQYF.

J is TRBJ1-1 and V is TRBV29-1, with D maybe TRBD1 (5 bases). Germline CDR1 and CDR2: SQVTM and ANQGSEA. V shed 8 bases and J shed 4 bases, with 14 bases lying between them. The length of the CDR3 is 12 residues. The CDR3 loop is CSLVGDGTEAFF. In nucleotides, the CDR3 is TGCAGCTTGGTGGGGGACGGCACTGAAGCTTTCTTT.

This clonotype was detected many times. The CDR3 DNA reads as TGTGCCAGCAGCCCCTTGGGGGAAGGATTTCAAGAGACCCAGTACTTC. It is translated as CASSPLGEGFQETQYF. The chain links TRBV5-6 to TRBJ2-5; D may correspond to TRBD1 or TRBD2 (5 bases each). This CDR3 region has 16 residues. V was pared by 4 bases and J by 2 bases, with 18 bases between. The germline gives CDR1 SGHDT, CDR2 YYEEEE.

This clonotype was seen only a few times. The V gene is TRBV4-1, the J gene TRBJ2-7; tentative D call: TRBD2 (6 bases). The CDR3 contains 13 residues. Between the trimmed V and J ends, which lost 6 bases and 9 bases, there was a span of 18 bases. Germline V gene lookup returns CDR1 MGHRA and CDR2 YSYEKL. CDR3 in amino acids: CASSSSTSGRQYF. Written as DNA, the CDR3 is TGCGCCAGCAGTTCCTCGACTAGTGGACGGCAGTACTTC.

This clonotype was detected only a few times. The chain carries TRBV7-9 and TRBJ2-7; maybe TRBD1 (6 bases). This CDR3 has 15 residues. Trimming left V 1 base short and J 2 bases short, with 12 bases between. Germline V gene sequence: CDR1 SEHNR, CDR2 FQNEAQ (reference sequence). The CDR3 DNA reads TGTGCCAGCAGCTTAGGACGGCCAGGGGCCTACGAGCAGTACTTC. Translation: CASSLGRPGAYEQYF.

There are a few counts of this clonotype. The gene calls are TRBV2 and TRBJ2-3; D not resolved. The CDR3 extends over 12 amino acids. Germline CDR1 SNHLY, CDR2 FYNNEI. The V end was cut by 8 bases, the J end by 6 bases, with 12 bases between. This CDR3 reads CASAARWDTQYF. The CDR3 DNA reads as TGTGCCAGCGCGGCCCGATGGGATACGCAGTATTTT. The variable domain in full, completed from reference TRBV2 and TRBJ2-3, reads EPEVTQTPSHQVTQMGQEVILRCVPISNHLYFYWYRQILGQKVEFLVSFYNNEISEKSEIFDDQFSVERPDGSNFTLKIRSTKLEDSAMYFCASAARWDTQYFGPGTRLTVL.

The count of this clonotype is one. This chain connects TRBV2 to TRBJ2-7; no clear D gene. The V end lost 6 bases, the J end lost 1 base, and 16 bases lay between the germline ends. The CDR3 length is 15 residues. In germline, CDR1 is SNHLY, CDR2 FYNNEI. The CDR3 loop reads CASRTSRTGSYEQYF. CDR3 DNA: TGTGCCAGCAGGACAAGCCGGACGGGTTCCTACGAGCAGTACTTC. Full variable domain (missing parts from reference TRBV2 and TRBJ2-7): EPEVTQTPSHQVTQMGQEVILRCVPISNHLYFYWYRQILGQKVEFLVSFYNNEISEKSEIFDDQFSVERPDGSNFTLKIRSTKLEDSAMYFCASRTSRTGSYEQYFGPGTRLTVT.

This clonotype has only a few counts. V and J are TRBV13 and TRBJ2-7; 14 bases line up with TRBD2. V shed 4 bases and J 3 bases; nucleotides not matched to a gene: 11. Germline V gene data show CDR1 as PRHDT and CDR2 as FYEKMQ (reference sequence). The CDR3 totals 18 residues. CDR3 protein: CASSSAGLAGVAGYEQYF. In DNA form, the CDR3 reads TGTGCCAGCAGCTCCGCGGGACTAGCGGGAGTAGCGGGCTACGAGCAGTACTTC.

This chain's CDR3 is CASSFRLAGEQETQYF. The CDR3 DNA reads as TGTGCCAGCAGTTTTCGACTAGCGGGGGAGCAAGAGACCCAGTACTTC. This chain links TRBV6-5 with TRBJ2-5, with 12 positions matching TRBD2. CDR3 length: 16 residues. Germline V CDR1 and CDR2: MNHEY, SVGAGI. V was pared by 4 bases and J by 2 bases, with 5 bases of the junction left unmatched.

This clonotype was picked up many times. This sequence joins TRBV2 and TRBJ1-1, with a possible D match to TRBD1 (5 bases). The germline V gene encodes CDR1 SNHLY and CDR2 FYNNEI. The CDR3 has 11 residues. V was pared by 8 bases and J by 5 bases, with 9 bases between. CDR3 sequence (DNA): TGTGCCAGCTGGGGGGGGACTGAAGCTTTCTTT. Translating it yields CASWGGTEAFF.

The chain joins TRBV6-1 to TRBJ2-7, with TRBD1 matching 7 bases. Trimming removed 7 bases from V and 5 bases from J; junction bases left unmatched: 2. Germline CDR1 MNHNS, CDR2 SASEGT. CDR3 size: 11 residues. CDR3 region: CASTDRDEQYF. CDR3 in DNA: TGTGCCAGCACAGACAGGGACGAGCAGTACTTC.

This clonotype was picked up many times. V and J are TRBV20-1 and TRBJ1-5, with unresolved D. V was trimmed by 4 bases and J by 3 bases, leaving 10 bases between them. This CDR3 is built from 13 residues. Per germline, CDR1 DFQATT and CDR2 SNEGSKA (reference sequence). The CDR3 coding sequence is TGCAGTGCTAAGGGCTCGAACAATCAGCCCCAGCATTTT. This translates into CSAKGSNNQPQHF.

The chain's CDR3 is CSATQGLYEQYF. The CDR3 DNA sequence: TGCAGCGCCACACAGGGGCTCTACGAGCAGTACTTC. This rearrangement joins TRBV29-1 to TRBJ2-7, with TRBD1 matching 7 bases. Germline lookup yields CDR1 SQVTM and CDR2 ANQGSEA. The CDR3 has 12 amino acids. V trimming: 7 bases; J trimming: 3 bases; junction bases outside the gene matches: 6.

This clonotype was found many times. CDR3: CSVEGQLPGYTF. The CDR3 DNA is TGCAGCGTTGAGGGACAGCTACCCGGCTACACCTTC. The chain combines TRBV29-1 with TRBJ1-2; 7 bases agree with TRBD1. With V trimmed by 3 bases and J by 8 bases, 6 bases remained unmatched. Germline CDR1 and CDR2: SQVTM and ANQGSEA. The CDR3 extends over 12 amino acids.